This TCR beta chain was recovered during a study of T cells in Graves' hyperthyroidism and ophthalmopathy. Study results and caveats: Most thyroid clonotypes that were expanded above 0.001 also turned up in blood.

Comments on this clonotype: Its antigen remains unknown.

Researchers amplified the TCR beta CDR3 regions from RNA transcripts. When the TCR CDR3 underwent first-round RT-PCR, the HTBI primer set was used. TCRdb called the multiplex PCR reads again in MiXCR, with one record for every CDR3 protein. The sample has a few hundred thousand distinct CDR3 sequences, 15% to 20% seen once. With 0 bases removed from V and 6 bases from J, the gap between germline ends came to 11 bases. The germline V gene has CDR1 SGHDN and CDR2 FVKESK. This CDR3 is built from 14 residues. This clonotype was sampled from a woman aged 45-60 years with Graves' hyperthyroidism. The sequencing input was blood. The chain recombines TRBV14 with TRBJ1-2, with unresolved D. For the CDR3, the DNA is TGTGCCAGCAGCCAAGATCGTTGGTCAGATGGCTACACCTTC. Its protein product is CASSQDRWSDGYTF.